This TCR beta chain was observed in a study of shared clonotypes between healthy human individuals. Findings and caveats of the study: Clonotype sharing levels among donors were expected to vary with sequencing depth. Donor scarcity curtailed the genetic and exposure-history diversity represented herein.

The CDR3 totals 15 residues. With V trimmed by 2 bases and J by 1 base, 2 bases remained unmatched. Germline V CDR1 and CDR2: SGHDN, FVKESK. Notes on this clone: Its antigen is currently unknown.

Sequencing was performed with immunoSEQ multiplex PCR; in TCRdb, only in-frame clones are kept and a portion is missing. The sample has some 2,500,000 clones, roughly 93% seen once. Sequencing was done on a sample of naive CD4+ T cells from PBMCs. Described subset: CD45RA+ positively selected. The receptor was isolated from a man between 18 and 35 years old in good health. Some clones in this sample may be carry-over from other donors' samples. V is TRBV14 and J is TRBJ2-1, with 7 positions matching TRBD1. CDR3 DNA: TGTGCCAGCAGCCAAAACAGGGGTTCCTACAATGAGCAGTTCTTC. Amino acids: CASSQNRGSYNEQFF.